The source of this TCR beta chain is a study of Ad26.COV2.S vaccination and SARS-CoV-2 variants. Turning to the study itself: Enrolled in COV1001, the donor was in the Ad26.COV2.S trial arm, which received the vaccine. Study results and limitations: Vaccinated and placebo-treated recipients had similar non-spike TCR breadth. People who got the vaccine had more spike-specific TCR breadth than people who got placebo.

Produced via immunoSEQ multiplex PCR; TCRdb's table is partial and in-frame only. The sample yields under 400,000 clones, around 86% seen once. Treatment here: some 19 received Ad26.COV2.S at low or high dose, single or two shots; 5 received placebo; per-sample allocation not given. Samples were taken on day 63 after the first vaccine or placebo injection. Vaccination used an Ad26 vector expressing Wuhan-strain SARS-CoV-2 spike. CDR1 SGDLS and CDR2 YYNGEE come from the germline V gene. This CDR3 has 17 amino acids. Trimming cost V 4 bases and J 3 bases; bases outside gene matches: 12. Comment on this clone: Its antigen is as yet unknown.

The receptor was isolated from a person aged 18-65 years who received the Ad26.COV2.S COVID-19 vaccine or a placebo. The V call is TRBV9, the J call TRBJ1-1; 10 bases are shared with TRBD1. Source: peripheral blood, taken in a trial of Ad26.COV2.S vaccine versus placebo. The CDR3 bases are TGTGCCAGCAGCTCTCCGGACAGGGGGAAGCCTGACACTGAAGCTTTCTTT. Protein: CASSSPDRGKPDTEAFF. Full variable domain (rest looked up from reference TRBV9 and TRBJ1-1): DSGVTQTPKHLITATGQRVTLRCSPRSGDLSVYWYQQSLDQGLQFLIQYYNGEERAKGNILERFSAQQFPDLHSELNLSSLELGDSALYFCASSSPDRGKPDTEAFFGQGTRLTVV.